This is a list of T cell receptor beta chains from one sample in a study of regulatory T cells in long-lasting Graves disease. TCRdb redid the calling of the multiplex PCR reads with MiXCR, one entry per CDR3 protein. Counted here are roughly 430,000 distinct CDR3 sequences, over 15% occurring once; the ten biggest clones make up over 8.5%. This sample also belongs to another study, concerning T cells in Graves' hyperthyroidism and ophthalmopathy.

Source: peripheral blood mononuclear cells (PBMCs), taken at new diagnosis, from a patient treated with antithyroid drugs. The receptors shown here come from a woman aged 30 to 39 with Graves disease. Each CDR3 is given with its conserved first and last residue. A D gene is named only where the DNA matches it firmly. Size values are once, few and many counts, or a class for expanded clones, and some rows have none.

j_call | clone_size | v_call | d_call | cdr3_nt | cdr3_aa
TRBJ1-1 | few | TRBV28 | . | TGTGCCAGCCGAGTCTTGACAGATTATGAAGCTTTCTTT | CASRVLTDYEAFF
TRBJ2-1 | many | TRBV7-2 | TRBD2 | TGTGCCAGCAGCTTAGAGCGGGATGGGCAGTTCTTC | CASSLERDGQFF
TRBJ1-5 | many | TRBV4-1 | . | TGCGCCAGCAGCCAAGGATCGACTTTTAGGGAGCCCCAGCATTTT | CASSQGSTFREPQHF
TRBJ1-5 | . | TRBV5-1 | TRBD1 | TGCGCCAGCAGCTTACAGGGGGCGTTCAATCAGCCCCAGCATTTT | CASSLQGAFNQPQHF
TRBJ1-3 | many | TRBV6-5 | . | TGTGCCAGCAGTTACCAGTACGAAAACCCCTCTGGAAACACCATATATTTT | CASSYQYENPSGNTIYF
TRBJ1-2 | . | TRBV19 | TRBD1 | TGTGCCAGTAGGGACTCGACAGGGAGCTATGGCTACACCTTC | CASRDSTGSYGYTF
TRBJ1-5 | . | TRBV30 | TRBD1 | TGTGCCTGGAGACCCAGGGGGACCATCTATCAGCCCCAGCATTTT | CAWRPRGTIYQPQHF
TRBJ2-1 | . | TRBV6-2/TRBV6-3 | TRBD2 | TGTGCCAGCAGCCCCGCGTTAGCGGGAGGTCCCAAGGACAATGAGCAGTTCTTC | CASSPALAGGPKDNEQFF
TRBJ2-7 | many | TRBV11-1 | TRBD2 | TGTGCCAGCAGCTTAGAACTAGCGGGCTACGAGCAGTACTTC | CASSLELAGYEQYF
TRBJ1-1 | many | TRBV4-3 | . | TGCGCCAGCAGCCAAGCGCCGGGCACTGAAGCTTTCTTT | CASSQAPGTEAFF
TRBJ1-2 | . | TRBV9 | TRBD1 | TGTGCCAGCAGCACCGGACAGGGGGAATATGGCTACACCTTC | CASSTGQGEYGYTF
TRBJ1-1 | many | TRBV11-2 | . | TGTGCCAGCAGCTTAGTCGGGGGTGCGGGAGCTTTCTTT | CASSLVGGAGAFF